The present T cell receptor (beta chain) was sequenced within a study of blood T cell repertoires in COVID-19. Study-wide context: Whether acute or convalescent, the COVID-19 samples came from the United States, Italy and Spain. Sources were T cells, B-cell-depleted T cells, or PBMCs; the material itself was cDNA or gDNA.

The data were produced by immunoSEQ multiplex PCR, yet TCRdb's version contains in-frame clones alone and is incomplete. The sample includes over 200,000 clones, 89% of them seen just once. V shed 8 bases and J shed 2 bases, with 12 bases lying between them. This CDR3 has 13 amino acids. Germline loops: CDR1 SNHLY, CDR2 FYNNEI. V usage is TRBV2 and J usage is TRBJ1-2; the D is unclear. What was sequenced was peripheral blood. This sequence was found in a woman aged 35 to 49 with acute or convalescent COVID-19. The CDR3 nucleotides are TGTGCCAGCTCCGAGGGAGGGAACTATGGCTACACCTTC. Translating gives CASSEGGNYGYTF.